Listed here are 17 T cell receptor beta chains from one sample, sequenced in a study of shared clonotypes between healthy human individuals. This table comes from immunoSEQ multiplex PCR, and its TCRdb copy is limited to in-frame clones, with some not included. The sample consists of fewer than 1.6 million clones, 98% of them appearing once. Sequencing was done on a sample of naive CD4+ T cells sorted from blood. The subset: CD45RA+ positively selected. The receptors derive from a man aged 25-45 years in good health.

This clone has just one count. The J gene is TRBJ2-6, the V gene TRBV18; D gene unclear. Trimming took 3 bases from V and 0 from J, leaving 21 bases between them. Germline CDR1 and CDR2: KGHSH and LQKENI. CDR3 size: 20 residues. CDR3 region: CASSPLRPTPPISGANVLTF. CDR3 nucleotides: TGTGCCAGCTCACCTTTAAGACCCACCCCCCCCATCTCTGGGGCCAACGTCCTGACTTTC.

The chain joins TRBV5-4 to TRBJ2-5, with no clear D. Trimming cost V 3 bases and J 3 bases, with 9 bases left between them. CDR1 and CDR2 from the germline V gene are SGHNT and YYREEE (reference sequence). The length of the CDR3 is 13 residues. CDR3: CASSWLGKETQYF. The CDR3 DNA sequence: TGTGCCAGCAGCTGGCTAGGTAAAGAGACCCAGTACTTC.

This chain links TRBV7-2 with TRBJ2-7; 16 bases fit TRBD2. This CDR3 contains 15 residues. Germline V lookup: CDR1 SGHTA, CDR2 FQGNSA. J lost 6 bases, V lost 5 bases, and 4 bases had no gene match. The CDR3 sequence: CASSPGTSGRVEQYF. The CDR3 nucleotides are TGTGCCAGCAGCCCGGGGACTAGCGGGAGGGTCGAGCAGTACTTC.

The chain employs TRBV5-5 and TRBJ2-1, with D possibly being TRBD1 or TRBD2 (5 bases each). V was shortened by 0 bases and J by 2 bases, with 12 bases between the two germline ends. CDR3 length: 16 amino acids. The V gene's germline CDR1 is SGHKS and CDR2 YYEKEE (reference sequence). The CDR3 bases are TGTGCCAGCAGCTTGGGGGGGAGCCTCACCTACAATGAGCAGTTCTTC. Its translation: CASSLGGSLTYNEQFF.

The rearrangement joins TRBV6-5 to TRBJ2-7; D unclear. This CDR3 is 11 amino acids long. Germline V gene lookup returns CDR1 MNHEY and CDR2 SVGAGI. Trimming pared 4 bases from V and 0 bases from J, leaving 1 base between. CDR3 protein: CASSFSYEQYF. Written as DNA, the CDR3 is TGTGCCAGCAGTTTCTCCTACGAGCAGTACTTC.

The chain carries TRBV7-2 and TRBJ1-1; TRBD1 agrees at 7 bases. Germline loops: CDR1 SGHTA, CDR2 FQGNSA. The CDR3 is made up of 17 amino acids. V dropped 1 base and J dropped 7; count of bases not matched to a gene: 15. The CDR3 region has the DNA TGTGCCAGCAGCTTAGTTGGTCTTTTGGGGCGGGACAGTGAAGCTTTCTTT. It encodes CASSLVGLLGRDSEAFF.

The chain is built from TRBV30 and TRBJ1-2; a weak D match, TRBD1 (5 bases). The CDR3 covers 13 residues. The V gene lost 3 bases and the J gene lost 0 bases, with 8 bases spanning the gap. Germline V CDR1 and CDR2: GTSNPN, SVGIG (reference sequence). The CDR3 DNA sequence: TGTGCCTGGAGGTGGGGGACTAACTATGGCTACACCTTC. Its translation is CAWRWGTNYGYTF.

The J gene is TRBJ2-3, the V gene TRBV18; 8 nucleotides align to TRBD1. CDR3 length equals 16 residues. Unmatched junction bases numbered 6, after V lost 2 bases and J lost 2 bases. Germline assignment: CDR1 KGHSH and CDR2 LQKENI. The CDR3 sequence: CASSPYTGGYTDTQYF. Written as DNA, the CDR3 is TGTGCCAGCTCACCATATACAGGGGGTTACACAGATACGCAGTATTTT. The entire variable domain, with the rest obtained from reference TRBV18 and TRBJ2-3, is as follows: NAGVMQNPRHLVRRRGQEARLRCSPMKGHSHVYWYRQLPEEGLKFMVYLQKENIIDESGMPKERFSAEFPKEGPSILRIQQVVRGDSAAYFCASSPYTGGYTDTQYFGPGTRLTVL.

This sequence joins TRBV5-4 and TRBJ2-3; the match to TRBD1 covers 7 bases. V lost 4 bases, J lost 1 base, and 9 bases stayed unmatched. CDR3 length: 16 amino acids. Germline V lookup: CDR1 SGHNT, CDR2 YYREEE (reference sequence). CDR3 region: CASSHDRVTRTDTQYF. CDR3 nucleotide sequence: TGTGCCAGCAGCCACGACAGGGTAACTCGCACAGATACGCAGTATTTT.

This clone occurred once. The V and J genes are TRBV7-9 and TRBJ2-5, with 13 bases identical to TRBD2. The CDR3 consists of 13 residues. J was trimmed by 5 bases and V by 8 bases; bases with no gene match: 2. Germline loops: CDR1 SEHNR, CDR2 FQNEAQ (reference sequence). This CDR3 is CASGTSGTETQYF. In DNA form, the CDR3 reads TGTGCCAGCGGGACTAGCGGGACGGAGACCCAGTACTTC. Based on the CDR3 plus reference TRBV7-9 and TRBJ2-5, the full variable domain is DTGVSQNPRHKITKRGQNVTFRCDPISEHNRLYWYRQTLGQGPEFLTYFQNEAQLEKSRLLSDRFSAERPKGSFSTLEIQRTEQGDSAMYLCASGTSGTETQYFGPGTRLLVL.

The genes are TRBV12-2 and TRBJ2-3. TRBV12-2 is designated a pseudogene. The CDR3 runs to 13 residues. The CDR3 here is CASPSWGTDTQYF. DNA for the CDR3: TGTGCAAGTCCCTCTTGGGGCACAGATACGCAGTATTTT.

J is TRBJ1-1 and V is TRBV18; perhaps TRBD1 as D (5 bases). CDR3 length equals 14 residues. The V end was cut by 4 bases, the J end by 4 bases, with 13 bases between. CDR1 is KGHSH, CDR2 LQKENI, per germline. The CDR3 is CASSQDWGGTEAFF. CDR3 DNA: TGTGCCAGCTCACAAGACTGGGGGGGCACTGAAGCTTTCTTT.

The gene calls are TRBV30 and TRBJ1-2; TRBD1 matches at 7 bases. CDR3 length: 15 amino acids. Germline trimming cut 2 bases from V and 0 bases from J; bases unmatched to any gene: 6. CDR1 and CDR2 (germline): GTSNPN, SVGIG (reference sequence). CDR3 sequence reads: CAWSRGTATNYGYTF. The CDR3, as DNA: TGTGCCTGGAGTCGGGGGACAGCTACTAACTATGGCTACACCTTC.

The rearrangement links TRBV4-1 to TRBJ2-3, with 13 bases matching TRBD2. The junction had 3 bases not matched to a gene; V was cut back by 3 bases and J by 3 bases. Per germline, CDR1 MGHRA and CDR2 YSYEKL. The CDR3 consists of 16 residues. CDR3 sequence (DNA): TGCGCCAGCAGCCACGGACTAGCGGGAGTAACAGATACGCAGTATTTT. It codes for CASSHGLAGVTDTQYF.

This chain joins TRBV6-6 and TRBJ1-2, with D hard to call. Germline V lookup: CDR1 MNHNY, CDR2 SVGAGI (reference sequence). The CDR3 spans 12 residues. Trimming took 5 bases from V and 2 from J, leaving 6 bases between them. CDR3 protein: CASSDRNYGYTF. The CDR3 coding sequence is TGTGCCAGCAGTGACCGAAACTATGGCTACACCTTC.

The rearrangement links TRBV27 to TRBJ2-7, with D unresolved. The length of the CDR3 is 13 residues. V dropped 5 bases and J dropped 3 bases, with 11 bases sitting between them. The germline CDR1 and CDR2 sequences are MNHEY and SMNVEV (reference sequence). The CDR3 region has the DNA TGTGCCAGCAGTCAGCGAGGCCTCTACGAGCAGTACTTC. Translating it yields CASSQRGLYEQYF.

This chain links TRBV10-1 with TRBJ2-1, with D hard to call. Germline V gene sequence: CDR1 WNHNN, CDR2 SYGVQD (reference sequence). V dropped 0 bases and J dropped 7 bases, with 13 bases sitting between them. This CDR3 has 15 amino acids. The CDR3 nucleotides are TGCGCCAGCAGTGAGTCGAACGTACAGCTTAATGAGCAGTTCTTC. Translating it yields CASSESNVQLNEQFF.